Only one count was recorded for the clone carrying this T cell receptor beta chain. This sample stems from a study of cytomegalovirus exposure and HLA in healthy donors. The PCR contained 60 Vbeta and 13 Jbeta primers. Profiling relied on immunoSEQ multiplex PCR, and the TCRdb table lists in-frame clones only, not all of them. The table includes over 200,000 clones, about 84% detected once. This TCR derives from a human donor in good health. The specimen was PBMCs.

Written as DNA, the CDR3 is TGTGCCACCCGGTGGGGACTCAACACCGGGGAGCTGTTTTTT. This encodes CATRWGLNTGELFF. This chain links TRBV27 with TRBJ2-2, with D perhaps TRBD2 (6 bases). Germline V gives CDR1 MNHEY, CDR2 SMNVEV (reference sequence). V lost 10 bases and J lost 2, with 14 bases in between. The CDR3 has 14 residues.